The 21 T cell receptor beta chains presented below share a single source sample, sequenced in a study of long-term antiretroviral therapy in people with HIV (dated by TCRdb to about 2022). The immunoSEQ hsTCRB v3.0 assay was used at survey level resolution for TRB variable region sequencing. As stored in TCRdb, this immuneACCESS dataset retains in-frame rearrangements with V and J assigned. A fraction of the clones does not appear; measured against another copy, unresolved V genes explain less than half of the discrepancy, and the remainder lacks a known reason. Across this sample there are tens of thousands of clones, with nearly 90% seen only once. 13% of the sample is taken by the ten largest. The source was unsorted PBMCs, collected 1.1 years after starting antiretroviral therapy. These receptors all stem from a man between 18 and 29 years old with HIV.

The chain carries TRBV6-1 and TRBJ2-2; D unclear. Germline V gene lookup returns CDR1 MNHNS and CDR2 SASEGT. The ends were cut back, 7 bases at V and 7 bases at J, with 7 bases in the middle. CDR3 length: 11 amino acids. The CDR3 here is CASTAVGELFF. The CDR3 coding sequence is TGTGCCAGCACTGCGGTCGGGGAGCTGTTTTTT.

The chain recombines TRBV6-5 with TRBJ1-2; no clear D. Germline lookup yields CDR1 MNHEY and CDR2 SVGAGI. The length of the CDR3 is 15 residues. V was shortened by 0 bases and J by 0 bases, with 8 bases between the two germline ends. In DNA form, the CDR3 reads TGTGCCAGCAGTTACTCGTACGGTCCTAACTATGGCTACACCTTC. It yields the protein CASSYSYGPNYGYTF.

This clone was recorded once. The rearrangement joins TRBV19 to TRBJ2-5; D is unclear. The CDR3 consists of 13 residues. With 6 bases removed from V and 4 bases from J, the gap between germline ends came to 12 bases. CDR1 and CDR2 (germline): LNHDA, SQIVND (reference sequence). The CDR3 sequence: CASSDGPGETQYF. The CDR3 DNA is TGTGCCAGTAGCGATGGCCCGGGAGAGACCCAGTACTTC.

This clone was counted a few times. This chain links TRBV9 with TRBJ1-1; D is unresolved. Germline CDR1 reads SGDLS; CDR2 reads YYNGEE. This CDR3 has 14 amino acids. V lost 4 bases, J lost 1 base, and 11 bases lay in between. This CDR3 is CASSHGRRNTEAFF. The CDR3 region has the DNA TGTGCCAGCAGCCACGGCCGAAGGAACACTGAAGCTTTCTTT.

The gene calls are TRBV7-8 and TRBJ1-2; maybe TRBD1 (6 bases). Looked up from germline, CDR1 is SGHVS and CDR2 is FQNEAQ. Trimming pared 4 bases from V and 8 bases from J, leaving 26 bases between. The CDR3 totals 17 residues. In DNA form, the CDR3 reads TGTGCCAGCAGCTCCTCGGGGGGCAGATCAGAATCGAGAGGCTACACCTTC. Translated, it gives CASSSSGGRSESRGYTF.

This clone was found a few times. This chain links TRBV4-2 with TRBJ2-2; D remains unclear. Germline V lookup: CDR1 LGHNA, CDR2 YNFKEQ. The CDR3 contains 14 residues. V lost 1 base and J 4 bases, leaving 7 bases between the germline ends. The CDR3 coding sequence is TGTGCCAGCAGCCAAGTGGGCGGCACCGGGGAGCTGTTTTTT. Encoded protein: CASSQVGGTGELFF.

This chain connects TRBV6-5 to TRBJ2-7, with 8 bases that match TRBD2. Germline values: CDR1 MNHEY, CDR2 SVGAGI. The CDR3 has 16 residues. V gave up 4 bases and J gave up 0 bases; unmatched junction bases: 8. CDR3: CASSLLAGDSSYEQYF. DNA of the CDR3: TGTGCCAGCAGTTTGCTAGCGGGCGACAGCTCCTACGAGCAGTACTTC.

This clone was found a few times. V and J are TRBV27 and TRBJ1-5; tentatively, D is TRBD1 (6 bases). V was trimmed by 2 bases and J by 1 base, leaving 9 bases between them. This CDR3 is built from 15 residues. Germline V lookup: CDR1 MNHEY, CDR2 SMNVEV (reference sequence). Here the CDR3 DNA reads TGTGCCAGCAGTTTAGGGACACGGAGCAATCAGCCCCAGCATTTT. This translates into CASSLGTRSNQPQHF.

CDR3 region: CASSVLAGGYNEQFF. The CDR3 region has the DNA TGTGCCAGCAGCGTACTAGCGGGAGGCTACAATGAGCAGTTCTTC. V is TRBV5-4 and J is TRBJ2-1; 12 nucleotides align to TRBD2. The V gene's germline CDR1 is SGHNT and CDR2 YYREEE (reference sequence). This CDR3 spans 15 amino acids. V was clipped by 4 bases and J by 3 bases; unmatched bases: 2.

This clone has a single count. The CDR3 nucleotides are TGTGCCAGCAGTTACAAGAACTATGGCTACACCTTC. Encoded protein: CASSYKNYGYTF. The V gene is TRBV28, the J gene TRBJ1-2; D is unresolved. Germline-derived CDR1 and CDR2 are MDHEN and SYDVKM. This CDR3 is 12 amino acids long. V was cut by 4 bases and J by 2 bases, with 5 bases left in between.

This clone showed up just a few times. The CDR3 nucleotides read TGTGCCAGCAGCGCGGGATGGGACAGGGACGAGCAGTACTTC. Translated: CASSAGWDRDEQYF. V usage is TRBV9 and J usage is TRBJ2-7; TRBD1 matches at 9 bases. V gave up 3 bases and J gave up 5 bases; unmatched junction bases: 6. Germline loops: CDR1 SGDLS, CDR2 YYNGEE. This CDR3 has 14 amino acids.

The chain joins TRBV21-1 to TRBJ2-6; TRBD2 reflects the table's D call only, with no check against the DNA. TRBV21-1 is a documented pseudogene. The CDR3 is 14 amino acids. Here the CDR3 reads CASSNESGANVLTF. CDR3 nucleotides: TGTGCCAGCAGCAACGAGTCTGGGGCCAACGTCCTGACTTTC.

This clone was seen a single time. This chain joins TRBV7-2 and TRBJ2-7; no definite D call. Between the trimmed V and J ends, which lost 5 bases and 1 base, there was a span of 6 bases. This CDR3 region has 12 residues. Germline CDR1 and CDR2: SGHTA and FQGNSA. CDR3 sequence (DNA): TGTGCCAGCAGCGCCTTATCCTACGAGCAGTACTTC. It codes for CASSALSYEQYF. The whole variable domain, remainder taken from reference TRBV7-2 and TRBJ2-7, is GAGVSQSPSNKVTEKGKDVELRCDPISGHTALYWYRQSLGQGLEFLIYFQGNSAPDKSGLPSDRFSAERTGGSVSTLTIQRTQQEDSAVYLCASSALSYEQYFGPGTRLTVT.

V is TRBV7-9 and J is TRBJ1-2; D gene unclear. This CDR3 region has 13 residues. The germline V and J ends were trimmed by 2 bases and 8 bases, with 12 bases remaining between them. Germline CDR1 is SEHNR and CDR2 is FQNEAQ (reference sequence). CDR3 bases: TGTGCCAGCAGCTTACCCAGCTCTTGGGGCTACACCTTC. Its protein is CASSLPSSWGYTF.

The rearrangement uses TRBV6-6 and TRBJ2-3, with 9 bases that match TRBD1. After removal of 7 bases from V and 6 bases from J, the junction contained 8 bases not matched to a gene. The CDR3 runs 14 residues. The germline V gene has CDR1 MNHNY and CDR2 SVGAGI (reference sequence). CDR3 DNA sequence: TGTGCCAGCAACCAGAGGACAGGGGTCGATACGCAGTATTTT. The encoded protein is CASNQRTGVDTQYF.

The chain is built from TRBV5-4 and TRBJ1-1; D unclear. V was trimmed by 2 bases and J by 5 bases, leaving 10 bases between them. Germline CDR1 reads SGHNT; CDR2 reads YYREEE (reference sequence). The CDR3 spans 13 residues. The CDR3 reads CASSFFRETEAFF. CDR3 DNA: TGTGCCAGCAGCTTCTTCCGGGAAACTGAAGCTTTCTTT.

This chain joins TRBV5-1 and TRBJ2-3; D not certain. Per the germline V gene, CDR1 is SGHRS and CDR2 is YFSETQ. The CDR3 has 13 amino acids. Trimming left V 1 base short and J 5 bases short, with 8 bases between. The CDR3 loop is CASSLLIEDTQYF. Here the CDR3 DNA reads TGCGCCAGCAGCTTGTTAATTGAAGATACGCAGTATTTT. Variable domain in full (rest from reference TRBV5-1 and TRBJ2-3): KAGVTQTPRYLIKTRGQQVTLSCSPISGHRSVSWYQQTPGQGLQFLFEYFSETQRNKGNFPGRFSGRQFSNSRSEMNVSTLELGDSALYLCASSLLIEDTQYFGPGTRLTVL.

The V call is TRBV6-9, the J call TRBJ1-2; perhaps TRBD1 as D (6 bases). The CDR3 spans 13 residues. CDR1 and CDR2 from the germline V gene are MNHGY and SVAAGI. V dropped 6 bases and J dropped 8 bases, with 16 bases sitting between them. The chain's CDR3 is CASSWNRVWGYTF. In DNA, the CDR3 is TGTGCCAGCAGCTGGAACAGGGTCTGGGGCTACACCTTC.

The CDR3 reads CASSFDRGGEAFF. In DNA form, the CDR3 reads TGTGCCAGTAGTTTCGACAGGGGCGGGGAAGCTTTCTTT. The chain carries TRBV19 and TRBJ1-1; 8 bases line up with TRBD1. Germline V gene lookup returns CDR1 LNHDA and CDR2 SQIVND (reference sequence). The CDR3 length is 13 residues. The V and J ends lost 5 bases and 8 bases, in that order; junction bases with no gene match: 7.

The chain has TRBV19 and TRBJ2-7; TRBD1 matches at 7 bases. The CDR3 extends over 13 amino acids. Germline loops: CDR1 LNHDA, CDR2 SQIVND (reference sequence). V gave up 6 bases and J gave up 5 bases; unmatched junction bases: 7. DNA for the CDR3: TGTGCCAGTAGCCGCGACAGGGACCACGAGCAGTACTTC. This sequence encodes CASSRDRDHEQYF.

The chain combines TRBV19 with TRBJ2-1, with D possibly TRBD2 on 6 matching bases. V lost 3 bases to trimming and J lost 0 bases, with 9 bases between them. The CDR3 has 15 amino acids. Germline CDR1 is LNHDA and CDR2 is SQIVND (reference sequence). This CDR3 is CASSIGGNSYNEQFF. The CDR3 DNA reads TGTGCCAGTAGTATCGGGGGAAACTCCTACAATGAGCAGTTCTTC.